The 17 T cell receptor beta chains below come from one sample, sequenced in a study of cytomegalovirus exposure and HLA in healthy donors. The PCR used 60 Vbeta and 13 Jbeta primers. The method was immunoSEQ multiplex PCR; TCRdb's version includes in-frame clones alone and lacks a portion of them. The table lists roughly 130,000 clones, around 74% of them singletons. The material sequenced was PBMCs. These receptors originate from a woman in her forties or fifties in good health and CMV-seropositive.

This chain joins TRBV28 and TRBJ1-1; 9 bases fit TRBD1. Germline lookup yields CDR1 MDHEN and CDR2 SYDVKM. J was trimmed by 0 bases and V by 8 bases; bases with no gene match: 7. This CDR3 comprises 15 residues. The CDR3: CASGAGTGMNTEAFF. For the CDR3, the DNA is TGTGCCAGCGGTGCCGGGACAGGGATGAACACTGAAGCTTTCTTT.

This clone has only a few counts. The chain carries TRBV6-1 and TRBJ2-1, with D tentatively TRBD2 (6 bases). Germline V CDR1 and CDR2: MNHNS, SASEGT. Between the trimmed V and J ends, which lost 6 bases and 5 bases, there was a span of 14 bases. The CDR3 is made up of 14 amino acids. DNA for the CDR3: TGTGCCAGCAGCCTGGGACTTAGAGACAATGAGCAGTTCTTC. It translates to CASSLGLRDNEQFF.

CDR3 sequence reads: CASTRRGSSYEQYF. DNA for the CDR3: TGTGCCAGCACTAGACGGGGGTCCTCCTACGAGCAGTACTTC. The chain has TRBV11-2 and TRBJ2-7; perhaps TRBD2 as D (6 bases). V lost 7 bases and J lost 0, with 13 bases in between. The V gene's germline CDR1 is SGHAT and CDR2 FQNNGV. The CDR3 is 14 residues long. Drawing the rest from reference TRBV11-2 and TRBJ2-7, the complete variable domain is EAGVAQSPRYKIIEKRQSVAFWCNPISGHATLYWYQQILGQGPKLLIQFQNNGVVDDSQLPKDRFSAERLKGVDSTLKIQPAKLEDSAVYLCASTRRGSSYEQYFGPGTRLTVT.

This clone was seen once. This sequence joins TRBV9 and TRBJ2-1; a possible D gene is TRBD2 (6 bases). Per germline, CDR1 SGDLS and CDR2 YYNGEE. Trimming took 3 bases from V and 0 from J, leaving 13 bases between them. The CDR3 covers 16 residues. The CDR3 here is CASSETGLDSYNEQFF. The CDR3 DNA follows: TGTGCCAGCAGCGAGACGGGACTGGACTCCTACAATGAGCAGTTCTTC.

DNA for the CDR3: TGCGCCACCAGACATCTGACAGGGCCCGGTGACTATGGCTACACCTTC. This translates into CATRHLTGPGDYGYTF. The chain links TRBV23-1 to TRBJ1-2, with 7 bases that match TRBD1. TRBV23-1 is annotated as an ORF whose role is uncertain. V dropped 10 bases and J dropped 3; count of bases not matched to a gene: 17. The CDR3 runs to 16 residues.

This clone is a singleton in its sample. The gene calls are TRBV18 and TRBJ2-5; TRBD1 matches at 8 bases. CDR1 is KGHSH and CDR2 is LQKENI in the germline V gene. Trimming removed 0 bases from V and 4 bases from J; junction bases left unmatched: 4. This CDR3 is 15 amino acids long. The CDR3 DNA reads as TGTGCCAGCTCACCACCGGACAGGGTATTAGAGACCCAGTACTTC. Protein: CASSPPDRVLETQYF.

The chain employs TRBV29-1 and TRBJ2-1; D perhaps matches TRBD1 (5 bases). Germline assignment: CDR1 SQVTM and CDR2 ANQGSEA. There are 13 residues in the CDR3. V was clipped by 2 bases and J by 10 bases, with 15 bases between them. The CDR3: CSVEKGATTEQFF. In DNA form, the CDR3 reads TGCAGCGTTGAAAAAGGGGCAACTACGGAGCAGTTCTTC.

J is TRBJ2-1 and V is TRBV6-1, with 10 bases identical to TRBD2. Trimming at V came to 6 bases and at J to 8 bases, leaving 10 bases not matched to a gene. Germline V gene lookup returns CDR1 MNHNS and CDR2 SASEGT. The CDR3 has 15 amino acids. The CDR3 sequence: CASRDSIAGGDEQFF. Here the CDR3 DNA reads TGTGCCAGCAGGGACAGCATAGCGGGGGGCGATGAGCAGTTCTTC.

The rearrangement joins TRBV6-6 to TRBJ2-5, with D hard to call. Germline V lookup: CDR1 MNHNY, CDR2 SVGAGI (reference sequence). V lost 4 bases, J lost 3 bases, and 18 bases lay in between. The CDR3 sequence is 16 residues long. CDR3 nucleotides: TGTGCCAGCAGTTCCCGGGTCCCCCAGACGGAAGAGACCCAGTACTTC. Protein product: CASSSRVPQTEETQYF.

The chain uses TRBV5-6 and TRBJ2-7, with 8 positions matching TRBD1. This CDR3 has 15 residues. Germline V gene sequence: CDR1 SGHDT, CDR2 YYEEEE. V was clipped by 4 bases and J by 0 bases; unmatched bases: 6. The CDR3 region is CASSGRTGNSYEQYF. Here the CDR3 DNA reads TGTGCCAGCAGCGGACGGACAGGGAACTCCTACGAGCAGTACTTC. Complete variable domain (other parts from reference TRBV5-6 and TRBJ2-7): DAGVTQSPTHLIKTRGQQVTLRCSPKSGHDTVSWYQQALGQGPQFIFQYYEEEERQRGNFPDRFSGHQFPNYSSELNVNALLLGDSALYLCASSGRTGNSYEQYFGPGTRLTVT.

The genes are TRBV7-5 and TRBJ1-4; the table's D call, TRBD1, has no DNA check behind it. TRBV7-5 is recorded as a pseudogene. The CDR3 runs to 13 residues. CDR3 nucleotide sequence: TGTGCCAGCAGCACGACACCCTATGAAAAACTGTTTTTT. Its translation is CASSTTPYEKLFF.

The V call is TRBV5-1, the J call TRBJ1-6, with a possible D match to TRBD1 (5 bases). Deletions cut 1 base from V and 0 bases from J, with 8 bases between. The CDR3 consists of 16 residues. Germline V gives CDR1 SGHRS, CDR2 YFSETQ. The CDR3 spells CASSLTDSSYNSPLHF. Written as DNA, the CDR3 is TGCGCCAGCAGCTTGACAGACAGCTCCTATAATTCACCCCTCCACTTT.

The CDR3 reads CASSSTSGVNEQFF. Here the CDR3 DNA reads TGCGCCAGCAGCTCCACTAGCGGGGTAAATGAGCAGTTCTTC. The rearrangement joins TRBV5-1 to TRBJ2-1, with 10 positions matching TRBD2. Losses at the gene ends were 3 bases for V and 7 bases for J; bases not matched to a gene: 4. CDR1 SGHRS and CDR2 YFSETQ come from the germline V gene. The CDR3 is 14 residues long.

The CDR3 nucleotides read TGTGCCAGCAGCTTAGGGGTCGGGGGGGCCCGAAATGAGCAGTTCTTC. The encoded protein is CASSLGVGGARNEQFF. The J gene is TRBJ2-1, the V gene TRBV11-3; 8 bases fit TRBD2. After removal of 1 base from V and 7 bases from J, the junction contained 9 bases not matched to a gene. The length of the CDR3 is 16 residues. Looked up from germline, CDR1 is SGHNT and CDR2 is YENEEA.

The chain employs TRBV5-4 and TRBJ1-6; D might be TRBD1 (6 bases). The V and J ends lost 2 bases and 9 bases respectively, with 15 bases between them. Germline V CDR1 and CDR2: SGHNT, YYREEE (reference sequence). CDR3 size: 15 residues. DNA for the CDR3: TGTGCCAGCAGCTTACCAGGGGATGGGGGTTCACCCCTCCACTTT. Its protein is CASSLPGDGGSPLHF.

This chain links TRBV7-6 with TRBJ2-5; TRBD1 agrees at 9 bases. There are 15 residues in the CDR3. V was pared by 2 bases and J by 5 bases, with 6 bases of the junction left unmatched. Germline CDR1 is SGHVS and CDR2 is FNYEAQ. CDR3 sequence: CASSLPTGGMETQYF. As DNA, the CDR3 is TGTGCCAGCAGCTTACCCACAGGGGGCATGGAGACCCAGTACTTC. The variable domain in full, with the rest retrieved from reference TRBV7-6 and TRBJ2-5, is GAGVSQSPRYKVTKRGQDVALRCDPISGHVSLYWYRQALGQGPEFLTYFNYEAQQDKSGLPNDRFSAERPEGSISTLTIQRTEQRDSAMYRCASSLPTGGMETQYFGPGTRLLVL.

The J gene is TRBJ2-3, the V gene TRBV12-5; no reliable D call. Germline V gene sequence: CDR1 LGHNT, CDR2 FRNRAP. The CDR3 is 12 residues long. V was clipped by 5 bases and J by 5 bases, with 8 bases between them. CDR3 nucleotides: TGTGCTAGTGGTCCGTCCAGAGATACGCAGTATTTT. This sequence encodes CASGPSRDTQYF. The whole variable domain, filled in from reference TRBV12-5 and TRBJ2-3, reads DARVTQTPRHKVTEMGQEVTMRCQPILGHNTVFWYRQTMMQGLELLAYFRNRAPLDDSGMPKDRFSAEMPDATLATLKIQPSEPRDSAVYFCASGPSRDTQYFGPGTRLTVL.